A selection of T cell receptor beta chains follows, all from one sample in a study of Graves' ophthalmopathy and Graves' hyperthyroidism. Via MiXCR, TCRdb re-called the multiplex PCR reads, giving one row per CDR3 protein. The sample contains about 620,000 distinct CDR3 sequences, roughly 20% of which appear only once. The sequenced sample was peripheral blood. These receptors came from a woman aged 18-29 years with stable Graves' hyperthyroidism. Some clones in this sample may be carry-over from other donors' samples. Both conserved end residues are part of each CDR3. Rows may omit the clone size; those that give it use once, few, many or a size class.

size	V	J	CDR3
many	TRBV14	TRBJ1-1	CASSQVSGRTEAFF
NA	TRBV18	TRBJ2-7	CASSRPLSEGGSYEQYF
once	TRBV12-3/TRBV12-4	TRBJ2-5	CASSPSAGRETQYF
many	TRBV6-5	TRBJ1-2	CASSYSGGVSYGYTF
many	TRBV27	TRBJ1-5	CASSFAGVQPQHF
many	TRBV19	TRBJ1-2	CASSIKGIVDYGYTF
many	TRBV12-3/TRBV12-4	TRBJ2-5	CASSFDGTQETQYF
many	TRBV2	TRBJ2-2	CASNLPGRGGGELFF
many	TRBV27	TRBJ2-7	CAKLDRGLGEQYF
NA	TRBV20-1	TRBJ1-5	CSARVPNNQPQHF
NA	TRBV7-3	TRBJ2-2	CASSLMNGELFF
many	TRBV6-2/TRBV6-3	TRBJ2-7	CASSYSTGYEQYF
many	TRBV6-1	TRBJ2-4	CASSPQKAKNIQYF
NA	TRBV6-5	TRBJ2-7	CASSYGPEDEQYF
few	TRBV7-3	TRBJ2-5	CASSLSGSTGETQYF
NA	TRBV7-4	TRBJ2-2	CASSPRGVFGTGELFF
many	TRBV20-1	TRBJ1-5	CSARDRLWVFNQPQHF
many	TRBV20-1	TRBJ2-5	CSAIRDREPRRNQETQYF
many	TRBV27	TRBJ2-7	CASSSRLAGKHEQYF
many	TRBV12-3/TRBV12-4	TRBJ1-5	CASSFVGESRNQPQHF
many	TRBV15	TRBJ1-1	CATSRVLGTNTEAFF
few	TRBV6-2/TRBV6-3	TRBJ1-1	CASSYSIRQGYMNTEAFF
few	TRBV3-1	TRBJ2-7	CASSPKGTRVEQYF
many	TRBV5-1	TRBJ2-7	CASGRDGAYEQYF
many	TRBV7-2	TRBJ1-2	CASSVMWESGYTF
NA	TRBV6-1	TRBJ1-5	CASRPPEYSNQPQHF
NA	TRBV6-1	TRBJ2-7	CASKLRTGLEQYF
many	TRBV20-1	TRBJ1-3	CSQGVGNTIYF
once	TRBV6-1	TRBJ1-2	CASSEQTGGYGYTF
NA	TRBV19	TRBJ1-2	CASSDGRNYGYTF
NA	TRBV11-2	TRBJ2-5	CASSLPFSREYQETQYF
many	TRBV12-3/TRBV12-4	TRBJ1-5	CASSFDGGNQPQHF
many	TRBV13	TRBJ2-7	CASSFEGRARQYF
many	TRBV12-3/TRBV12-4	TRBJ1-1	CASSLGGPEAFF
once	TRBV12-3/TRBV12-4	TRBJ1-2	CASRPRDTKNYGYTF
many	TRBV27	TRBJ1-6	CASSLAPSPLHF
many	TRBV6-1	TRBJ1-6	CAGSERDRGSYNSPLHF
few	TRBV25-1	TRBJ2-5	CASSVDSSGTWETQYF
NA	TRBV9	TRBJ2-5	CASSPSAGGSILRETQYF
many	TRBV5-1	TRBJ2-7	CASSLFWGPTYEQYF
many	TRBV5-1	TRBJ2-2	CASSFAELGELFF
many	TRBV11-2	TRBJ1-1	CASSLTMNTEAFF
NA	TRBV5-1	TRBJ1-1	CASGQEGLINTEAFF
many	TRBV10-3	TRBJ2-7	CAIRDSSYEQYF
many	TRBV20-1	TRBJ1-1	CSATHYVDTEAFF
few	TRBV20-1	TRBJ2-1	CSAFGTSGSSNEQFF
many	TRBV6-1	TRBJ1-2	CASSPPGTVSYGYTF